A selection of T cell receptor beta chains follows, all from one sample in a study of CD8+CD57+ T cells in acquired aplastic anemia. TCRdb re-derived calls from the reads in MiXCR, one entry per CDR3 protein. The sample shows roughly 200,000 distinct CDR3 sequences, around 60% of them seen only once. The specimen sequenced was sorted CD4+, CD8+, or CD8+CD57+ T cells (not recorded which) from PBMCs. The receptors here all came from a human donor with aplastic anemia. CDR3s include the opening cysteine and the closing phenylalanine or tryptophan. D genes are given only for firm matches. Size tells how often a clone was seen (once, few, many) or the class of an expanded clone, and some rows leave it out.

j_call,v_call,d_call,clone_size,cdr3_nt,cdr3_aa
TRBJ2-1,TRBV10-2,TRBD2,few,TGCGCCAGCAGCTATTTAGCGGGAGCAACCTACAATGAGCAGTTCTTC,CASSYLAGATYNEQFF
TRBJ2-7,TRBV19,TRBD1,.,TGTGCCAGTAATCAACCGGGACAGGGGAACGAGCAGTACTTC,CASNQPGQGNEQYF
TRBJ2-5,TRBV9,TRBD2,many,TGTGCCAGCAGCGTGGCTAGCGGGGGGGTACAAGAGACCCAGTACTTC,CASSVASGGVQETQYF
TRBJ2-7,TRBV7-6,.,few,TGTGCCAGCAGCTTTGGAGGGATGGGCTACGAGCAGTACTTC,CASSFGGMGYEQYF
TRBJ1-5,TRBV19,.,many,TGTGCCAGTAGTATAAAGGTGCATCAGCCCCAGCATTTT,CASSIKVHQPQHF
TRBJ2-1,TRBV24-1,.,once,TGTGCCACCAGTGCCGCCTACAATGAGCAGTTCTTC,CATSAAYNEQFF
TRBJ2-2,TRBV24-1,.,.,TGTGCCACCAGTGACACAGGGAACACCGGGGAGCTGTTTTTT,CATSDTGNTGELFF
TRBJ2-7,TRBV14,.,.,TGTGCCAGCAGTGAGGGGGGGTACGAGCAGTACTTC,CASSEGGYEQYF
TRBJ2-7,TRBV4-1,.,few,TGCGCCAGCAGCCAAGGTCCGGTGAGGAGCGAGCAGTACTTC,CASSQGPVRSEQYF
TRBJ1-2,TRBV6-5,.,.,TGTGCCAGCAGTAAGAAGGACTATGGCTACACCTTC,CASSKKDYGYTF
TRBJ1-3,TRBV10-2,.,.,TGCGCCAGCAGTGCTCTCAGGGGCGATGGCTACACCATATATTTT,CASSALRGDGYTIYF
TRBJ2-2,TRBV19,TRBD2,once,TGTGCCAGTAGAGTTGGTGGCGGCGGGAGCACCGGGGAGCTGTTTTTT,CASRVGGGGSTGELFF
TRBJ2-2,TRBV24-1,TRBD2,many,TGTGCCACCAGTGATTTGCACGGGGGGGCTAAGAACACCGGGGAGCTGTTTTTT,CATSDLHGGAKNTGELFF
TRBJ1-6,TRBV6-5,TRBD1,.,TGTGCCAGTGATAGGGACAGGAATTCACCCCTCCACTTT,CASDRDRNSPLHF
TRBJ2-6,TRBV7-8,.,few,TGTGCCAGCAGTACCGGCGGCGGTGGGGCCAACGTCCTGACTTTC,CASSTGGGGANVLTF
TRBJ2-7,TRBV4-1,.,many,TGCGCCAGCAGCCAAGAGATCGGGACCTACGAGCAGTACTTC,CASSQEIGTYEQYF